The 3 T cell receptor beta chains below all came from one sample that was sequenced in a study of T cells in Graves' hyperthyroidism and ophthalmopathy. RNA transcripts yielded amplified TCR beta CDR3 regions. The HTBI set primed first-round TCR CDR3 RT-PCR. One entry per CDR3 protein results from TCRdb running MiXCR on the multiplex PCR reads. Of roughly 560,000 distinct CDR3 sequences listed, about 15% are singletons. The specimen was blood. These TCRs come from a woman aged 40 to 50 with Graves' ophthalmopathy.

There are many counts of this clonotype. The chain joins TRBV2 to TRBJ1-1; D remains ambiguous. The CDR3 spans 14 residues. V was pared by 3 bases and J by 4 bases, with 12 bases between. Per the germline V gene, CDR1 is SNHLY and CDR2 is FYNNEI. This CDR3 reads CASSEMSVPTEAFF. The CDR3 nucleotides are TGTGCCAGCAGTGAGATGTCAGTGCCCACTGAAGCTTTCTTT.

There are many counts of this clonotype. V gene TRBV6-2 or TRBV6-3 combines with J gene TRBJ1-1; 8 nucleotides agree with TRBD1. Germline CDR1 is MNHEY and CDR2 is SVGEGT. The CDR3 runs to 14 residues. Unmatched junction bases numbered 13, after V lost 5 bases and J lost 11 bases. The CDR3 reads CASSAVGTGPEAFF. CDR3 in DNA: TGTGCCAGCAGTGCCGTCGGGACAGGCCCCGAGGCTTTCTTT.

This clonotype showed up just a few times. The CDR3 sequence: CASSPLSGREGETQYF. CDR3 in DNA: TGTGCCAGCAGCCCACTCAGCGGGAGGGAGGGAGAGACCCAGTACTTC. The chain employs TRBV7-2 and TRBJ2-5, with 10 bases that match TRBD2. The CDR3 covers 16 residues. Germline V CDR1 and CDR2: SGHTA, FQGNSA. V dropped 5 bases and J dropped 4; count of bases not matched to a gene: 10.